This T cell receptor (beta chain) was recovered during a study of CD4 and CD8 cells across lung adenocarcinoma regions. Samples came from patients with localized non-small cell lung adenocarcinoma. TCRdb reprocessed the PCR reads with MiXCR, giving one entry per CDR3 protein. In the table there are approximately 5,000 distinct CDR3 sequences, 45% to 50% of which are singletons. The sequenced sample consisted of CD4+ T cells from the margin of a lung tumor. This clonotype was sampled from a male donor with lung adenocarcinoma. The CD4 and CD8 labels of this study may be unreliable.

In DNA form, the CDR3 reads TGTGCCAGCAGTTTAGGCCTCCACGATGAGCAGTTCTTC. This gives the protein CASSLGLHDEQFF. J is TRBJ2-1 and V is TRBV27, with unresolved D. V gave up 2 bases and J gave up 8 bases, with 10 bases separating them. CDR1 and CDR2 (germline): MNHEY, SMNVEV (reference sequence). CDR3 size: 13 residues.